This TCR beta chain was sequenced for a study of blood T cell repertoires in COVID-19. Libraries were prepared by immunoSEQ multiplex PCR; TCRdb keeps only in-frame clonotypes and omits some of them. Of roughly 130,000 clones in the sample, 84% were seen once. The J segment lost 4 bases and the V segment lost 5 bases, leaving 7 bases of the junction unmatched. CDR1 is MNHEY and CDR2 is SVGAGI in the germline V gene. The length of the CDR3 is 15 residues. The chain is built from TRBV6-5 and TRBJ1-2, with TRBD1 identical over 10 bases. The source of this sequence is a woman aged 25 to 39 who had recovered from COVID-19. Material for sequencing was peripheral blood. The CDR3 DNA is TGTGCCAGCAGTCCCGACAGGGGGCTCACCTATGGCTACACCTTC. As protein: CASSPDRGLTYGYTF.